This T cell receptor (beta chain) was observed in a study of T-cell memory formation after mild COVID-19. Study observations and caveats: Shrinking CD4+ clones resided mostly in CM and EM, and CD8+ ones in EMRA.

TCR alpha and TCR beta cDNA libraries with sample barcodes and UMIs came from 5'RACE using constant-segment primers. TCRdb processed the 5' RACE reads anew with MiXCR; each CDR3 protein has one entry. In the table there are roughly 450,000 distinct CDR3 sequences, about 20% of which are singletons. This clonotype has only a few counts. Antigen specificity is unknown. V lost 3 bases to trimming and J lost 0 bases, with 8 bases between them. The germline V gene has CDR1 SNHLY and CDR2 FYNNEI. The CDR3 loop spans 14 amino acids. Source material: PBMCs or a T cell subset sorted from them (not recorded which). The source is an adult woman who had mild COVID-19 (a few samples of this study predate the infection). Cell type and time point are not known. The chain joins TRBV2 to TRBJ1-1; TRBD1 is a possible D gene (5 bases). CDR3 coding DNA: TGTGCCAGCAGTGACCAGGGCATGAACACTGAAGCTTTCTTT. Protein: CASSDQGMNTEAFF.